This TCR beta chain was observed in a study of blood T cells in healthy people across ages. General study results and limits: More naive CD4+ cells and higher diversity were found in long-lived than in aged donors.

V lost 0 bases to trimming and J lost 2 bases; unmatched junction nucleotides: 4. The germline V gene has CDR1 ENHRY and CDR2 SYGVKD. This CDR3 region has 18 residues. Through a sample-barcoded 5' primer and a J-beta primer mix, a second PCR was run for roughly 6 to 12 cycles. From the 5' RACE reads, TCRdb called clonotypes with MiXCR, one entry per CDR3 protein. Among 1.5 million to 1.8 million distinct CDR3 sequences listed, approximately 39% were seen once. Concerning this clonotype itself: What it binds is unknown.

Donors each provided around 9 milliliters of peripheral blood. The chain uses TRBV10-3 and TRBJ2-3; 14 bases match TRBD2. Sequenced: blood. The sequence was obtained from a woman aged 18-29 years in good health. The chain's CDR3 is CAISESRTSGGYTDTQYF. In DNA, the CDR3 is TGTGCCATCAGTGAGTCTCGGACTAGCGGGGGGTACACAGATACGCAGTATTTT.